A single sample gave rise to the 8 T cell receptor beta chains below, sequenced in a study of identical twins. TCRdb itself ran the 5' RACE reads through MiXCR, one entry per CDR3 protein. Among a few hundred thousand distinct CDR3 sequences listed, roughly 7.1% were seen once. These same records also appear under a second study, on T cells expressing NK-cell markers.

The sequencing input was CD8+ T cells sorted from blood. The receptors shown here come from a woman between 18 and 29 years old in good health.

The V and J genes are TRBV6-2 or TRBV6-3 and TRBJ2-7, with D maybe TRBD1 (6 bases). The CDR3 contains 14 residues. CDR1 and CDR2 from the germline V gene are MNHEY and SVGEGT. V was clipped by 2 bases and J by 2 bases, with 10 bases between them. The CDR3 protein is CASSYTGPTYEQYF. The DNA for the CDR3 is TGTGCCAGCAGTTACACAGGGCCCACCTACGAGCAGTACTTC.

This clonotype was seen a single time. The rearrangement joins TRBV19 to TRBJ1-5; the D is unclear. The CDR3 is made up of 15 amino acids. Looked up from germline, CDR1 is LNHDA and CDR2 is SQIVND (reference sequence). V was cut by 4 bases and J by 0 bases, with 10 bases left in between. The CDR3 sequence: CASSKTLISNQPQHF. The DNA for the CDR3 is TGTGCCAGTAGTAAGACACTAATTAGCAATCAGCCCCAGCATTTT.

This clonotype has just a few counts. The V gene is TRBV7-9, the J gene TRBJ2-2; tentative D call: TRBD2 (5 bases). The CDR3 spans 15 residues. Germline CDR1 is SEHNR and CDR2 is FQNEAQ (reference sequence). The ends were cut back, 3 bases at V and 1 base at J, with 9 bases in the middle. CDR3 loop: CASSFPAVNTGELFF. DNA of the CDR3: TGTGCCAGCAGCTTTCCAGCGGTGAACACCGGGGAGCTGTTTTTT.

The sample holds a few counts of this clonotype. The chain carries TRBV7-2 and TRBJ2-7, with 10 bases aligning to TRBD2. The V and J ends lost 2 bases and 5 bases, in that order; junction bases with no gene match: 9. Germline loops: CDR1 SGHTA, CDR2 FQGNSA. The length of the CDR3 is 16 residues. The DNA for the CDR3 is TGTGCCAGCAGCTTACGGACTAGCGGCCCCGACAACGAGCAGTACTTC. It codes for CASSLRTSGPDNEQYF.

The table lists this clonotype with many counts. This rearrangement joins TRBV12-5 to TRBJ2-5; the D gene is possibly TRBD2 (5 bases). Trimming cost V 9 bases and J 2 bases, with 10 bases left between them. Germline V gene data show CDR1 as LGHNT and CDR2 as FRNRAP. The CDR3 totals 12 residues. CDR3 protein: CASREAQETQYF. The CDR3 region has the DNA TGTGCTAGCCGGGAAGCTCAAGAGACCCAGTACTTC.

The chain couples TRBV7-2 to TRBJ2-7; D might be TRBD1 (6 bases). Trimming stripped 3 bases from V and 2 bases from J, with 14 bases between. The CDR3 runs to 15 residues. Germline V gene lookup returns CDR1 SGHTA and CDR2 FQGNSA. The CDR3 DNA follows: TGTGCCAGCAGCTTTCGGTCGGACAGCCCCTACGAGCAGTACTTC. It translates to CASSFRSDSPYEQYF.

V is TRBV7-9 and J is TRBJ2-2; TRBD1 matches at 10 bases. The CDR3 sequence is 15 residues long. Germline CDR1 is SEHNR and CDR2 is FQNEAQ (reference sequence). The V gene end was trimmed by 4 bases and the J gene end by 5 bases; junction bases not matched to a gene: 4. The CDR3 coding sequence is TGTGCCAGCAGCTACCGGGACAGGGGTACCGGGGAGCTGTTTTTT. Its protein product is CASSYRDRGTGELFF.

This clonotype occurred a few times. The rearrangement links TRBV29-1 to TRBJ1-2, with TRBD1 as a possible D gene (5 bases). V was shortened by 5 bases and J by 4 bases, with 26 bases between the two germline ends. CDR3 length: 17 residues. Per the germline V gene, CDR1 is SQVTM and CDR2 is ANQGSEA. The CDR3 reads CSVPKISGAPGGYGYTF. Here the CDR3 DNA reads TGCAGCGTTCCAAAGATCAGTGGGGCACCGGGTGGCTATGGCTACACCTTC.